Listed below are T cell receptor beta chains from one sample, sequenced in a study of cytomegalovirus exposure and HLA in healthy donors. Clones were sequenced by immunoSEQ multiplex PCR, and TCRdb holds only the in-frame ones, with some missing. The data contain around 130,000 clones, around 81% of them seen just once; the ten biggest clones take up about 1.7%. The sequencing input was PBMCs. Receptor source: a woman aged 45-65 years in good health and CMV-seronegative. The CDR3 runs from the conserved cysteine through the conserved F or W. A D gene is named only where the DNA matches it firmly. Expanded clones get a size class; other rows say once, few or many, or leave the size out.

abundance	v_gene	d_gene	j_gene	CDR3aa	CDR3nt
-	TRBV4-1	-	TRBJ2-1	CASSSNSQGWSYNEQFF	TGCGCCAGCAGCTCTAACTCACAGGGATGGTCCTACAATGAGCAGTTCTTC
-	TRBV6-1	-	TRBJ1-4	CASSEQGRGEKLFF	TGTGCCAGCAGTGAGCAGGGTCGGGGGGAAAAACTGTTTTTT
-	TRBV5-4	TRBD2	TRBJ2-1	CASSFGGSSNEQFF	TGTGCCAGCAGCTTTGGCGGGAGTAGTAATGAGCAGTTCTTC
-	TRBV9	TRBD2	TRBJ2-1	CASSFTSGQQFF	TGTGCCAGCAGCTTCACTAGCGGACAGCAGTTCTTC
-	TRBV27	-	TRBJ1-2	CASSLTTRGAYGYTF	TGTGCCAGCAGTCTAACGACCCGGGGGGCCTATGGCTACACCTTC
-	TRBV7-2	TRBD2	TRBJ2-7	CASSVTSSGSRYEQYF	TGTGCCAGCAGCGTTACTTCTAGCGGGAGTAGGTACGAGCAGTACTTC
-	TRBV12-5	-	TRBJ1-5	CASGLRQGNQPQHF	TGTGCTAGTGGTTTAAGACAGGGCAATCAGCCCCAGCATTTT
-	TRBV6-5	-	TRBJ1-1	CASSYSPGSANTEAFF	TGTGCCAGCAGTTATTCGCCAGGGTCCGCAAACACTGAAGCTTTCTTT
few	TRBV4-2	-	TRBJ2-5	CASSRLRGARRSQETQYF	TGTGCCAGCAGCCGTCTCCGGGGGGCCCGACGAAGTCAAGAGACCCAGTACTTC
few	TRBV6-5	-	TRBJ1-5	CASSGTTDQPQHF	TGTGCCAGCAGCGGGACAACCGATCAGCCCCAGCATTTT
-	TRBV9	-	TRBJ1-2	CASSALGGANYGYTF	TGTGCCAGCAGCGCGCTGGGAGGAGCTAACTATGGCTACACCTTC
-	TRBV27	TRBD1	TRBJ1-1	CASSLTGETEAFF	TGTGCCAGCAGTTTAACAGGGGAAACTGAAGCTTTCTTT
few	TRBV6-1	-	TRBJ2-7	CASSSEQRQYF	TGTGCCAGCAGCTCAGAGCAGCGGCAGTACTTC
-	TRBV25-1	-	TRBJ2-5	CASSAGGGANHQETQYF	TGTGCCAGCTCGGCCGGAGGAGGAGCGAACCACCAAGAGACCCAGTACTTC
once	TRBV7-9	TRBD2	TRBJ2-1	CASSTVRTSGYSYNEQFF	TGTGCCAGCAGCACAGTCAGGACTAGCGGATATTCCTACAATGAGCAGTTCTTC
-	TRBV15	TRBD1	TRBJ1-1	CATSREPGQVPPAFF	TGTGCCACCAGCAGAGAGCCGGGACAGGTTCCCCCAGCTTTCTTT
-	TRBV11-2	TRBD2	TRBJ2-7	CASSSLAASYEQYF	TGTGCCAGCAGCTCACTAGCGGCCTCCTACGAGCAGTACTTC
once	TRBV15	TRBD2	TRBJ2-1	CATSRALAGGVTYNEQFF	TGTGCCACCAGCAGAGCCCTAGCGGGAGGCGTGACCTACAATGAGCAGTTCTTC
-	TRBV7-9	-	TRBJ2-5	CASSLGWGGPETQYF	TGTGCCAGCAGCTTAGGCTGGGGGGGGCCGGAGACCCAGTACTTC
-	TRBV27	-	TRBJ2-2	CASSLVWTRGAAGELFF	TGTGCCAGCAGTTTGGTCTGGACCCGGGGGGCGGCCGGGGAGCTGTTTTTT
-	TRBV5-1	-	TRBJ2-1	CASSLAYPPYNEQFF	TGCGCCAGCAGCTTGGCGTATCCTCCCTACAATGAGCAGTTCTTC
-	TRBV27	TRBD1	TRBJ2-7	CASSLTGVGNEQYF	TGTGCCAGCAGTTTGACAGGGGTTGGGAACGAGCAGTACTTC
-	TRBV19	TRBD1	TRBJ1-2	CASTDRGSGYTF	TGTGCCAGTACGGACAGGGGCTCTGGCTACACCTTC
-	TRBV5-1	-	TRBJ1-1	CASTLGSLVNTEAFF	TGCGCCAGCACCCTCGGGAGTCTAGTAAACACTGAAGCTTTCTTT
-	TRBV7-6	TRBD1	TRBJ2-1	CASSTRTGGNEQFF	TGTGCCAGCAGCACACGGACAGGGGGCAATGAGCAGTTCTTC
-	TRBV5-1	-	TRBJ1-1	CASSLDGQSGSEAFF	TGCGCCAGCAGCTTGGATGGACAGTCGGGCTCTGAAGCTTTCTTT
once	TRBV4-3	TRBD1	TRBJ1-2	CASSQDRQGPYGYTF	TGCGCCAGCAGCCAGGACAGGCAAGGCCCCTATGGCTACACCTTC
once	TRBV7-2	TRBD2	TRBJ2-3	CASSLEPGGPRDTQYF	TGTGCCAGCAGCTTAGAGCCGGGAGGGCCCAGAGATACGCAGTATTTT
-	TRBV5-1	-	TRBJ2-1	CASSSGRLVGYNEQFF	TGCGCCAGCAGCTCGGGAAGACTAGTCGGTTACAATGAGCAGTTCTTC
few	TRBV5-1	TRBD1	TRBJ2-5	CASSVQGIVETQYF	TGCGCCAGCAGCGTACAGGGGATTGTGGAGACCCAGTACTTC
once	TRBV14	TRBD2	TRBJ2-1	CASSQDPSGRADNEQFF	TGTGCCAGCAGCCAAGATCCGAGCGGGAGGGCCGACAATGAGCAGTTCTTC
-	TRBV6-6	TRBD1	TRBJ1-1	CASSYRDRGTEAFF	TGTGCCAGCAGTTACCGGGACAGGGGGACTGAAGCTTTCTTT
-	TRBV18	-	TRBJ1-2	CASSPVEEGGYTF	TGTGCCAGCTCACCAGTAGAGGAGGGTGGCTACACCTTC
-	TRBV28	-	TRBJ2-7	CASTETRVSEQYF	TGTGCCAGCACCGAGACCAGGGTTAGCGAGCAGTACTTC
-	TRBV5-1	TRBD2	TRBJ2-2	CASSQGLAGGPVELFF	TGCGCCAGCAGCCAGGGACTAGCGGGGGGGCCTGTGGAGCTGTTTTTT
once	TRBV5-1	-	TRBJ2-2	CASSLSWQGGAGTGELFF	TGCGCCAGCAGCTTGTCGTGGCAGGGGGGCGCAGGGACCGGGGAGCTGTTTTTT
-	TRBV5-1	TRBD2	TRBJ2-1	CASSLSGRATGEQFF	TGCGCCAGCAGCCTTAGCGGGAGGGCGACGGGTGAGCAGTTCTTC
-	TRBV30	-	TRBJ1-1	CAWTAGNTEAFF	TGTGCCTGGACAGCAGGGAACACTGAAGCTTTCTTT
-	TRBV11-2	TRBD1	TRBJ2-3	CASSVRDRWTDTQYF	TGTGCCAGCAGCGTCCGGGACAGATGGACAGATACGCAGTATTTT
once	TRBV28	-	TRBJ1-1	CASREQGFTEAFF	TGTGCCAGCAGAGAACAGGGTTTCACTGAAGCTTTCTTT
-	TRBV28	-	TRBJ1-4	CASSSDAGAFTNEKLFF	TGTGCCAGCAGTTCCGACGCAGGGGCGTTCACTAATGAAAAACTGTTTTTT
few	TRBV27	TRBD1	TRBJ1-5	CASSFTGGSGSNQPQHF	TGTGCCAGCAGTTTCACAGGGGGCTCGGGAAGCAATCAGCCCCAGCATTTT
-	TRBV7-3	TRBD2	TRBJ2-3	CASSLWTSETDTQYF	TGTGCCAGCAGCTTATGGACTAGCGAGACAGATACGCAGTATTTT
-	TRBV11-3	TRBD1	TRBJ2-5	CASSFGTGEGETQYF	TGTGCCAGCAGCTTCGGGACAGGGGAAGGGGAGACCCAGTACTTC